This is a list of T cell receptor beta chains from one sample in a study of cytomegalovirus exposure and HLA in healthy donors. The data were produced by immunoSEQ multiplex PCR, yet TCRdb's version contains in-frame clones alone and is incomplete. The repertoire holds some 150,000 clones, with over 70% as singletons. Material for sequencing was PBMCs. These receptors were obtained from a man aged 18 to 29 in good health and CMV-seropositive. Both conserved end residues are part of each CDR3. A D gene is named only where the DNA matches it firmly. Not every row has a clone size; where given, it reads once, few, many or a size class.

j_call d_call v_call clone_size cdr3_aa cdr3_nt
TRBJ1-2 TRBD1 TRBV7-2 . CASSRGQDYGYTF TGTGCCAGCAGCCGTGGACAGGACTATGGCTACACCTTC
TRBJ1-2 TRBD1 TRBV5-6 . CASSDTGGNGYTF TGTGCCAGCAGCGATACAGGGGGAAATGGCTACACCTTC
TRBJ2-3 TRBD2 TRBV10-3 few CAIRTGLAGGPHHHTQYF TGTGCCATCAGGACGGGACTAGCGGGAGGTCCACATCACCATACGCAGTATTTT
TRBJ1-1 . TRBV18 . CASSPGATNTEAFF TGTGCCAGCTCACCAGGGGCGACCAACACTGAAGCTTTCTTT
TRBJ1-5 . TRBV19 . CASASLYSNQPQHF TGTGCCAGCGCTTCCCTCTATAGCAATCAGCCCCAGCATTTT
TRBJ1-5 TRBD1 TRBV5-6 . CASSLPGGQPQHF TGTGCCAGCAGCTTGCCAGGGGGTCAGCCCCAGCATTTT
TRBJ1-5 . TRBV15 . CATSRDDSSNQPQHF TGTGCCACCAGCAGAGATGACAGTAGCAATCAGCCCCAGCATTTT
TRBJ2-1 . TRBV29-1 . CSVEEAPVNEQFF TGCAGCGTTGAAGAGGCCCCCGTCAATGAGCAGTTCTTC
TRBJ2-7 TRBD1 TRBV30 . CAWSVYQGTTGTGLTEGHIYEQYF TGTGCCTGGAGTGTATACCAGGGAACGACCGGGACAGGCCTCACCGAGGGTCATATATACGAGCAGTACTTC
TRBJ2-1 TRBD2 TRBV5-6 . CASSLVAGDSYNEQFF TGTGCCAGCAGCTTGGTAGCGGGAGATTCCTACAATGAGCAGTTCTTC
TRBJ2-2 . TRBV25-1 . CASSGGNTGELFF TGTGCCAGCAGTGGAGGAAACACCGGGGAGCTGTTTTTT
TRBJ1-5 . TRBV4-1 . CASSQDDSHNQPQHF TGCGCCAGCAGCCAAGATGACAGTCACAATCAGCCCCAGCATTTT
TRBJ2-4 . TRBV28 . CASSIQGMGSQYF TGTGCCAGCAGTATTCAGGGTATGGGCAGTCAGTACTTC
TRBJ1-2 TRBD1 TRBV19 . CASSHVQGADYGYTF TGTGCCAGTAGTCACGTCCAGGGGGCTGACTATGGCTACACCTTC
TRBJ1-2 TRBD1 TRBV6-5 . CASRDRGGYGYTF TGTGCCAGCAGGGACAGGGGTGGCTATGGCTACACCTTC
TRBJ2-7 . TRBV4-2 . CASSHQGDTGPYEQYF TGTGCCAGCAGCCACCAAGGGGACACAGGACCCTACGAGCAGTACTTC
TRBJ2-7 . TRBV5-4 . CASSLAGTLSYEQYF TGTGCCAGCAGCTTGGCTGGGACACTCTCCTACGAGCAGTACTTC
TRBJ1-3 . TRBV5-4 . CASSLDLAGNTIYF TGTGCCAGCAGCTTGGATCTGGCCGGAAACACCATATATTTT
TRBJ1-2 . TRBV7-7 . CASSCVVPETNYGYTF TGTGCCAGCAGCTGCGTCGTTCCTGAGACTAACTATGGCTACACCTTC
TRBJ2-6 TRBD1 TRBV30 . CAWSRGRDRSSSGANGLTF TGTGCCTGGAGTCGCGGCCGGGACAGATCAAGCTCTGGGGCCAACGGCCTGACTTTC
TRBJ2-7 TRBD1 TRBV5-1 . CASSPTRTGSEQYF TGCGCCAGCAGCCCGACCCGGACAGGGAGCGAGCAGTACTTC
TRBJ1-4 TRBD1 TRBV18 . CASSPQGQVREKLFF TGTGCCAGCTCACCACAGGGACAGGTTAGAGAAAAACTGTTTTTT
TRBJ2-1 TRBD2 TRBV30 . CAWGLAGVWNEQFF TGTGCCTGGGGACTAGCGGGAGTCTGGAATGAGCAGTTCTTC
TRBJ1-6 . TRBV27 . CASSLGGRLDSPLHF TGTGCCAGCAGTTTAGGAGGCAGGCTAGATTCACCCCTCCACTTT
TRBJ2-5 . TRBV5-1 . CASSLEAAGGQETQYF TGCGCCAGCAGCTTGGAGGCCGCAGGAGGCCAAGAGACCCAGTACTTC
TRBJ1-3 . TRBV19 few CASSIGDIHGGNTIYF TGTGCCAGTAGTATTGGCGACATACACGGCGGAAACACCATATATTTT
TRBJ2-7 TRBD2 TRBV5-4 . CASSGGTSGTREQYF TGTGCCAGCAGCGGCGGGACTAGCGGAACTCGCGAGCAGTACTTC
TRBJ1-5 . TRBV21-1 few CASTTTGLGNQPQHF TGTGCCAGCACCACAACAGGGTTGGGCAATCAGCCCCAGCATTTT
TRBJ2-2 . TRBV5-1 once CASSLIGSPNTGELFF TGCGCCAGCAGCTTGATCGGGTCCCCGAACACCGGGGAGCTGTTTTTT